This passage covers 18 T cell receptor beta chains from one sample sequenced in a study of cytomegalovirus exposure and HLA in healthy donors. The study ran its PCR with 60 Vbeta and 13 Jbeta primers. The repertoire was sequenced with immunoSEQ multiplex PCR; TCRdb's copy has only in-frame clones and lacks some. The data contain roughly 97,000 clones, approximately 80% of them singletons. Sequenced material: PBMCs. These receptors all stem from a woman aged 18-35 years in good health and CMV-seropositive.

The table lists this clone with a few counts. The chain has TRBV5-1 and TRBJ1-1; D may be TRBD1 (6 bases). This CDR3 region has 15 residues. Germline V gene data show CDR1 as SGHRS and CDR2 as YFSETQ. Trimming stripped 4 bases from V and 0 bases from J, with 13 bases between. The CDR3 spells CASSTQGSMNTEAFF. The DNA for the CDR3 is TGCGCCAGCAGCACACAGGGCTCCATGAACACTGAAGCTTTCTTT. Full variable domain (missing parts from reference TRBV5-1 and TRBJ1-1): KAGVTQTPRYLIKTRGQQVTLSCSPISGHRSVSWYQQTPGQGLQFLFEYFSETQRNKGNFPGRFSGRQFSNSRSEMNVSTLELGDSALYLCASSTQGSMNTEAFFGQGTRLTVV.

The rearrangement uses TRBV30 and TRBJ2-5; TRBD2 matches at 8 bases. The J call may not be correct, given that the DNA end is closer to TRBJ2-7. The CDR3 runs to 13 residues. Germline V lookup: CDR1 GTSNPN, CDR2 SVGIG (reference sequence). CDR3 sequence (DNA): TGTGCCTGGAACCCAGCGGGAGCCTACGAGCAGTACTTC. It specifies CAWNPAGAYEQYF.

This clone has a handful of counts. A junction end diverges from the germline sequence, so it may reflect a read error. The identical CDR3 is also encoded by other nucleotide sequences in the sample. The V gene is TRBV13, the J gene TRBJ2-7; D not resolved. Germline CDR1 and CDR2: PRHDT and FYEKMQ (reference sequence). The CDR3 covers 14 residues. CDR3 protein: CASSLGHGGYEQYF. In DNA, the CDR3 is TGTGCCAGCAGCCTAGGTCACGGCGGCTACGAGCAGTACTTC.

The genes are TRBV5-4 and TRBJ1-1, with D possibly being TRBD1 (6 bases). With 4 bases removed from V and 0 bases from J, the gap between germline ends came to 10 bases. The CDR3 runs to 14 residues. The germline gives CDR1 SGHNT, CDR2 YYREEE (reference sequence). The CDR3 reads CASSRGQMNTEAFF. The CDR3 DNA reads TGTGCCAGCAGCCGCGGACAGATGAACACTGAAGCTTTCTTT.

V and J are TRBV6-1 and TRBJ1-1, with a tentative D call TRBD1 (6 bases). V was pared by 3 bases and J by 7 bases, with 15 bases between. CDR1 MNHNS and CDR2 SASEGT come from the germline V gene. The CDR3 consists of 14 residues. The CDR3 DNA sequence: TGTGCCAGCAGTGACAGGGGCAAAACCCATGAAGCTTTCTTT. Residues: CASSDRGKTHEAFF.

This chain links TRBV19 with TRBJ2-1, with D hard to call. CDR3 size: 12 residues. Germline V gene data show CDR1 as LNHDA and CDR2 as SQIVND (reference sequence). The V end was cut by 1 base, the J end by 10 bases, with 8 bases between. CDR3 sequence reads: CASSIAFGEQFF. The CDR3 nucleotides are TGTGCCAGTAGTATAGCGTTCGGGGAGCAGTTCTTC.

The chain recombines TRBV5-1 with TRBJ2-7, with D maybe TRBD2 (5 bases). CDR1 SGHRS and CDR2 YFSETQ come from the germline V gene. V gave up 3 bases and J gave up 0 bases, with 13 bases separating them. CDR3 length equals 15 residues. DNA of the CDR3: TGCGCCAGCAGCTCCTCCCTAGGGAGCTCCTACGAGCAGTACTTC. Translated, it gives CASSSSLGSSYEQYF.

The V call is TRBV10-2, the J call TRBJ2-2; 8 nucleotides agree with TRBD2. The CDR3 has 20 residues. Trimming at V came to 4 bases and at J to 4 bases, leaving 20 bases not matched to a gene. Germline V CDR1 and CDR2: WSHSY, SAAADI. DNA of the CDR3: TGCGCCAGCAGTGGTGGGTCGGGGCTAGCGGGCAGGAGGAGCACCGGGGAGCTGTTTTTT. Amino acids: CASSGGSGLAGRRSTGELFF.

The V gene is TRBV5-1, the J gene TRBJ2-1; the D gene is possibly TRBD2 (6 bases). The CDR3 length is 14 residues. Germline V lookup: CDR1 SGHRS, CDR2 YFSETQ. V was trimmed by 2 bases and J by 12 bases, leaving 18 bases between them. CDR3 sequence (DNA): TGCGCCAGCAGCTTTAGACTAGAGTCGGCTCCGCAGTTCTTC. Translating gives CASSFRLESAPQFF.

The rearrangement links TRBV7-3 to TRBJ1-1; 7 bases fit TRBD1. The CDR3 consists of 13 residues. V trimming: 5 bases; J trimming: 4 bases; junction bases outside the gene matches: 4. Germline assignment: CDR1 SGHTA and CDR2 FQGTGA. The CDR3 bases are TGTGCCAGCAGCCCAGGGGACAGCACTGAAGCTTTCTTT. Translating gives CASSPGDSTEAFF.

The chain combines TRBV4-2 with TRBJ2-3; 10 bases agree with TRBD2. Germline V lookup: CDR1 LGHNA, CDR2 YNFKEQ. The CDR3 contains 17 residues. V shed 0 bases, J shed 4 bases, and the junction held 7 bases outside the gene matches. The CDR3 DNA reads TGTGCCAGCAGCCAAGAACTAGCGGGACGGGGAGCAGATACGCAGTATTTT. The encoded protein is CASSQELAGRGADTQYF.

This clone was observed once. This chain joins TRBV6-6 and TRBJ1-2, with TRBD1 identical over 9 bases. The CDR3 extends over 16 amino acids. The trim removed 0 bases at V and 4 bases at J, leaving 6 bases unmatched. CDR1 is MNHNY, CDR2 SVGAGI, per germline (reference sequence). This chain's CDR3 is CASSYSRDRVGYGYTF. The CDR3 DNA reads as TGTGCCAGCAGTTACTCTAGGGACAGGGTGGGCTATGGCTACACCTTC.

The chain recombines TRBV7-9 with TRBJ2-5; D is ambiguous. Trimming took off 1 base at V and 2 bases at J, with 8 bases between the two ends. Per the germline V gene, CDR1 is SEHNR and CDR2 is FQNEAQ (reference sequence). The CDR3 runs 14 residues. Here the CDR3 reads CASSLVPRQETQYF. The CDR3 nucleotides are TGTGCCAGCAGCTTAGTGCCTAGACAAGAGACCCAGTACTTC.

The chain links TRBV28 to TRBJ2-7, with 9 bases identical to TRBD2. The CDR3 sequence is 17 residues long. Germline V gives CDR1 MDHEN, CDR2 SYDVKM. The junction had 12 bases not matched to a gene; V was cut back by 2 bases and J by 4 bases. Here the CDR3 reads CASSLRGLADLGYEQYF. Here the CDR3 DNA reads TGTGCCAGCAGTTTAAGGGGACTAGCCGACCTAGGGTACGAGCAGTACTTC.

The count of this clone is one. V usage is TRBV19 and J usage is TRBJ2-3; no clear D. Germline V gene data show CDR1 as LNHDA and CDR2 as SQIVND (reference sequence). V was pared by 5 bases and J by 2 bases, with 5 bases between. The CDR3 is made up of 12 amino acids. The CDR3, as DNA: TGTGCCAGTAGTCTATCCACAGATACGCAGTATTTT. This gives the protein CASSLSTDTQYF.

CDR3: CASSVETGLDEAFF. The CDR3 DNA reads as TGTGCCAGCAGCGTAGAGACAGGGCTAGATGAAGCTTTCTTT. The rearrangement links TRBV9 to TRBJ1-1, with 7 bases matching TRBD1. CDR3 size: 14 residues. Germline CDR1 SGDLS, CDR2 YYNGEE. Trimming removed 0 bases from V and 7 bases from J; junction bases left unmatched: 6.

This clone has just a few counts. The chain has TRBV28 and TRBJ1-2; 8 bases are a match to TRBD1. This CDR3 region has 15 residues. Per the germline V gene, CDR1 is MDHEN and CDR2 is SYDVKM. V shed 4 bases, J shed 4 bases, and the junction held 8 bases outside the gene matches. The CDR3 sequence is CASSYSQGAFYGYTF. CDR3 nucleotide sequence: TGTGCCAGCAGTTATAGTCAGGGGGCTTTCTATGGCTACACCTTC.

The chain recombines TRBV7-8 with TRBJ1-5; D possibly corresponds to TRBD1 (5 bases). Germline V gene data show CDR1 as SGHVS and CDR2 as FQNEAQ. This CDR3 contains 13 residues. Trimming pared 2 bases from V and 6 bases from J, leaving 8 bases between. The CDR3 DNA is TGTGCCAGCAGCTTACAGGGTGGTCAGCCCCAGCATTTT. Protein sequence: CASSLQGGQPQHF.